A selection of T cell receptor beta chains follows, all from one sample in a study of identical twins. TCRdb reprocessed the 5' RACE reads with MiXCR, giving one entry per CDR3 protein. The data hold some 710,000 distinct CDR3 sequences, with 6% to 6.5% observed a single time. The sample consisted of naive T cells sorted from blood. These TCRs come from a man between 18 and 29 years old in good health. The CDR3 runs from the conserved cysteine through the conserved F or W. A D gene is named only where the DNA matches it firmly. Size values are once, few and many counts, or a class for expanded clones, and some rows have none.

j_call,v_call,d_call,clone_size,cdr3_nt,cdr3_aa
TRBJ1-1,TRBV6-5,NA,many,TGTGCCAGCATGACCCCCACGGAAGCTTTCTTT,CASMTPTEAFF
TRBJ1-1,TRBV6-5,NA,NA,TGTGCCAGCAGTTACTCGACGGGGGGTTCGCGGGCTTTCTTT,CASSYSTGGSRAFF
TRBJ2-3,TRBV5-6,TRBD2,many,TGTGCCAGCAGCTTTACCGGGACTAGCGGGTCCACGCAGTATTTT,CASSFTGTSGSTQYF
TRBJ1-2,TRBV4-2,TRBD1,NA,TGTGCCAGCAGCACCCGGACAGGGGGGAACTCTAACTATGGCTACACCTTC,CASSTRTGGNSNYGYTF
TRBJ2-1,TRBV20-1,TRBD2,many,TGCAGTGCTAGAGCAAGACTAGCGGAATACAATGAGCAGTTCTTC,CSARARLAEYNEQFF
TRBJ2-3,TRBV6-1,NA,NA,TGTGCCAGCAGTGAACTAGCTCCCACAGATACGCAGTATTTT,CASSELAPTDTQYF
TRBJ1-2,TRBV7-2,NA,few,TGTGCCAGCAGCTTAGATTGGGGCCAGGACACCTTC,CASSLDWGQDTF
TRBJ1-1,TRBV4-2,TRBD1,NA,TGTGCCAGCAGCAAAGGGGGACAGGGTGAAGCTTTCTTT,CASSKGGQGEAFF
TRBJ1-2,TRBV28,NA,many,TGTGCCAGCAGTTTATTAGTGGGGGGTCAAGACGGCTACACCTTC,CASSLLVGGQDGYTF
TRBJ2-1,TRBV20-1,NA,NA,TGCAGTGCCGGGGCCGGCAGGGAGGTTAGGAATGAGCAGTTCTTC,CSAGAGREVRNEQFF
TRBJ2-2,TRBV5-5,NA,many,TGTGCCAGCAGCCCAGGTTCGGTTCCGAACACCGGGGAGCTGTTTTTT,CASSPGSVPNTGELFF
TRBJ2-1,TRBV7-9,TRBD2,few,TGTGCCAGCAGCTTACCTAGCGGGAGGGCGAGGAATGAGCAGTTCTTC,CASSLPSGRARNEQFF
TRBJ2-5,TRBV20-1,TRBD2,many,TGCAGTGCTACCCCCTCTAGCGGGAGGGCGCGAGAGACCCAGTACTTC,CSATPSSGRARETQYF
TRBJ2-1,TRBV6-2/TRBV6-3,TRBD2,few,TGTGCCAGCAGCGTAACTAGCGGGAGGGCTAATGAGCAGTTCTTC,CASSVTSGRANEQFF
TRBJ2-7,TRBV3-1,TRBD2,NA,TGTGCCAGCAGCCCTCGGACTAGCGGGAGGAGCAACGAGCAGTACTTC,CASSPRTSGRSNEQYF
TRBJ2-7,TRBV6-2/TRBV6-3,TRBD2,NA,TGTGCCAGCAGTTTCTCCGGGACTAGCGGTTACTACGAGCAGTACTTC,CASSFSGTSGYYEQYF
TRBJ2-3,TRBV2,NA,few,TGTGCCAGCAATGACAGAGGGACAGATACGCAGTATTTT,CASNDRGTDTQYF
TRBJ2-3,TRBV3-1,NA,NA,TGTGCCAGCAGCCAAAAGATCGCGGGTTACACAGATACGCAGTATTTT,CASSQKIAGYTDTQYF
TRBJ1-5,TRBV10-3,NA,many,TGTGCCATCAGTGCAGGACAGTATAGCAATCAGCCCCAGCATTTT,CAISAGQYSNQPQHF
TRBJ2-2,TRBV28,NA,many,TGTGCCAGCAGTTTATATGACACCGGGGAGCTGTTTTTT,CASSLYDTGELFF
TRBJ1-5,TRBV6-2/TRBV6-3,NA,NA,TGTGCCAGCAACTTGGGGGGGCAGCCCCAGCATTTT,CASNLGGQPQHF
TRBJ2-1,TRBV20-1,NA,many,TGCAGTGCCAGACCCGGGACGAGGAGCCCAAATGAGCAGTTCTTC,CSARPGTRSPNEQFF
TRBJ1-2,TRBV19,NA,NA,TGTGCCAGTAGGGGGTGGGGCCGACGAGATGGCTACACCTTC,CASRGWGRRDGYTF
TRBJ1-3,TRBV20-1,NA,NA,TGCAGTGCTACGTACAGGGACCCGATCTCTGGAAACACCATATATTTT,CSATYRDPISGNTIYF
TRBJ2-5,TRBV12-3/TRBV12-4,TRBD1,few,TGTGCCAGCACCCCTGGGACAGAAGAGACCCAGTACTTC,CASTPGTEETQYF
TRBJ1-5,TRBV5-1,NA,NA,TGCGCCAGCAGCTTGGCAGGGACATCGGATCAGCCCCAGCATTTT,CASSLAGTSDQPQHF
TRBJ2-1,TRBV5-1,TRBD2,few,TGCGCCAGCAGCCAAACTAGCGGAGGTACCTACAATGAGCAGTTCTTC,CASSQTSGGTYNEQFF
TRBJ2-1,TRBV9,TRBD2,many,TGTGCCAGCAGCGTAGCTACACTAGCGGGGTACAATGAGCAGTTCTTC,CASSVATLAGYNEQFF
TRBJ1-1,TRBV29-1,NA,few,TGCAGCGTTGACCAGGGGTTAGGCACTGAAGCTTTCTTT,CSVDQGLGTEAFF
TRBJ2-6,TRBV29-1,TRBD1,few,TGCAGCGTCGCCGGGACAGGGATTAGCTCTGGGGCCAACGTCCTGACTTTC,CSVAGTGISSGANVLTF
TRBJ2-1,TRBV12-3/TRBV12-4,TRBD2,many,TGTGCCAGCAGTTTAGCGCGCGGACTAGCGGGTAGCTCCTACAATGAGCAGTTCTTC,CASSLARGLAGSSYNEQFF
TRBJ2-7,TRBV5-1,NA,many,TGCGCCAGCAGCAAAGAGGGGGGGCCTTTCTACGAGCAGTACTTC,CASSKEGGPFYEQYF
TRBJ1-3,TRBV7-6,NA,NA,TGTGCCAGCAGCTTAACCCCCTCGGGAATCTCTGGAAACACCATATATTTT,CASSLTPSGISGNTIYF
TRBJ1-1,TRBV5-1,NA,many,TGCGCCAGCAGAATTAGGGAAACGATGAACACTGAAGCTTTCTTT,CASRIRETMNTEAFF
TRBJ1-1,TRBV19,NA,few,TGTGCCAGTAGTCCCGGGACATCCCACTTCACTGAAGCTTTCTTT,CASSPGTSHFTEAFF
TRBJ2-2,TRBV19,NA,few,TGTGCCAGTAGTACATTTAACACCGGGGAGCTGTTTTTT,CASSTFNTGELFF
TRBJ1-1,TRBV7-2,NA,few,TGTGCCAGCAGCTTAGGTGGGACCTTGAACACTGAAGCTTTCTTT,CASSLGGTLNTEAFF
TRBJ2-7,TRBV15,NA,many,TGTGCCACCAGCAGATCGAACGCGGGGCTAGGCTCCTACGAGCAGTACTTC,CATSRSNAGLGSYEQYF
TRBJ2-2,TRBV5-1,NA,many,TGCGCCAGTTTCGCGAACACCGGGGAGCTGTTTTTT,CASFANTGELFF
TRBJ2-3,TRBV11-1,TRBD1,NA,TGTGCCAGCAGCTTTCCCAGAAACCAGGGGGCCGGCCGGTGGACAGATACGCAGTATTTT,CASSFPRNQGAGRWTDTQYF
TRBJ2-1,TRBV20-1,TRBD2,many,TGCAGTGCTAGATTTTTTGTGACTAGCGGGAAAGCCTACAATGAGCAGTTCTTC,CSARFFVTSGKAYNEQFF
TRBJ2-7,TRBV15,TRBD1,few,TGTGCCACCAGCAGACAGGGGGCTGGATACGAGCAGTACTTC,CATSRQGAGYEQYF
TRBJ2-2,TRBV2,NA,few,TGTGCCAGCAGTGTTTTTCGGTCCGGGGAGCTGTTTTTT,CASSVFRSGELFF
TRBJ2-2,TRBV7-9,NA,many,TGTGCCAGCAGCTTAGTGTCTTCGGGGGAGCTGTTTTTT,CASSLVSSGELFF
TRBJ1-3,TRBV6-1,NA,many,TGTGCCAGCTTGAAAGGAGAATCTGGAAACACCATATATTTT,CASLKGESGNTIYF
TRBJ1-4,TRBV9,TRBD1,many,TGTGCCAGCAGCAACTCCGGGACAGCGAATGAAAAACTGTTTTTT,CASSNSGTANEKLFF
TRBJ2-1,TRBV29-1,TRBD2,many,TGCAGCGCCGTAGCGGGAAGCTCCTACAATGAGCAGTTCTTC,CSAVAGSSYNEQFF
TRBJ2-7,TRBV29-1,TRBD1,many,TGCAGCGTTGGGGGGAAAGACAGGGGGCGAACCCACGAGCAGTACTTC,CSVGGKDRGRTHEQYF
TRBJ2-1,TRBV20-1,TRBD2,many,TGCAGTGCTAGGGGCCGGGAGGGGGCCTACAATGAGCAGTTCTTC,CSARGREGAYNEQFF
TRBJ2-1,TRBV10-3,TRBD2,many,TGTGCCATCAATCCGGGAGGGCCCGGATTTGAGCAGTTCTTC,CAINPGGPGFEQFF
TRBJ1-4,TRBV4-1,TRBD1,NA,TGCGCCAGCAGCCAACCCTACAGGGGGACTAATGAAAAACTGTTTTTT,CASSQPYRGTNEKLFF
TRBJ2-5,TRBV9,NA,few,TGTGCCAGCAGCACGAGAACGGGCAACCAAGAGACCCAGTACTTC,CASSTRTGNQETQYF
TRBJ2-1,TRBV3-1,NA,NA,TGTGCCAGCAGCCAAGATACACGGACCTTTTGGAATGAGCAGTTCTTC,CASSQDTRTFWNEQFF
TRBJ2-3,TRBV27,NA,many,TGTGCCAGCAATCGCCCCGGGACATCGATCTCGTATTTT,CASNRPGTSISYF
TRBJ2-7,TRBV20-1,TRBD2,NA,TGCAGTGCTAGCTTCGGACTAGCCGACGAGCAGTACTTC,CSASFGLADEQYF
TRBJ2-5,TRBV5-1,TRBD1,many,TGCGCCAGCAGCTTAACCGGGACAGGGTCCCTACAAGAGACCCAGTACTTC,CASSLTGTGSLQETQYF
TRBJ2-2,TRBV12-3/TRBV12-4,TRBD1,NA,TGTGCCAGCAGTTTTGCAGGGGGCAGCGGTGGCACCGGGGAGCTGTTTTTT,CASSFAGGSGGTGELFF
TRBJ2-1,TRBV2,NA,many,TGTGCCAGCAGCTATGCTACTACTTACAATGAGCAGTTCTTC,CASSYATTYNEQFF
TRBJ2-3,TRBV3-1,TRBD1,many,TGTGCCAGCAGCCCGGGGATGGGACAGGGATATACGCAGTATTTT,CASSPGMGQGYTQYF